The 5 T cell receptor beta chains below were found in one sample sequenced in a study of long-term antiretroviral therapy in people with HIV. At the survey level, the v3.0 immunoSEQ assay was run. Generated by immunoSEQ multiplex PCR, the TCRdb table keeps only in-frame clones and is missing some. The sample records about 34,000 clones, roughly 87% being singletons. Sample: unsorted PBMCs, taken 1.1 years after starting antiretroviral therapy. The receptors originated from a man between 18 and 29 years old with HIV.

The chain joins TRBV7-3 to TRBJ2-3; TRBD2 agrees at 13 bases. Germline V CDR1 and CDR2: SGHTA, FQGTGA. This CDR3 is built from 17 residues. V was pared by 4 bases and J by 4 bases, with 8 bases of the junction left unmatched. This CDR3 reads CASSSGTSGARADTQYF. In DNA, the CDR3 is TGTGCCAGCAGCTCCGGGACTAGCGGGGCGAGGGCAGATACGCAGTATTTT.

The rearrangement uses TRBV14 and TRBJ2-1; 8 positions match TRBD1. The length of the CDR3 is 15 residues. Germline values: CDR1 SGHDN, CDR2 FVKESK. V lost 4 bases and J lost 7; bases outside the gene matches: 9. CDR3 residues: CASSPGQGRRNEQFF. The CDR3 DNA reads TGTGCCAGCAGCCCCGGACAGGGAAGACGGAATGAGCAGTTCTTC. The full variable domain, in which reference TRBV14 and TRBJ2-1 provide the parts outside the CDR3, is EAGVTQFPSHSVIEKGQTVTLRCDPISGHDNLYWYRRVMGKEIKFLLHFVKESKQDESGMPNNRFLAERTGGTYSTLKVQPAELEDSGVYFCASSPGQGRRNEQFFGPGTRLTVL.

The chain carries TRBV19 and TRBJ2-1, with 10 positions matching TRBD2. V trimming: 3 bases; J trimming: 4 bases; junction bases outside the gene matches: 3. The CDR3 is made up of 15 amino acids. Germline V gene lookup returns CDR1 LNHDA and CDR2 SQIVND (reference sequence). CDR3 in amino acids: CASSIGLAVYNEQFF. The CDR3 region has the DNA TGTGCCAGTAGTATTGGACTAGCGGTATACAATGAGCAGTTCTTC.

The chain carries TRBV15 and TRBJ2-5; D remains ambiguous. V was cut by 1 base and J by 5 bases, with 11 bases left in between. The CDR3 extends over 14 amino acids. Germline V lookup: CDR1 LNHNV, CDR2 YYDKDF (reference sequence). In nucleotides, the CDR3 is TGTGCCACCAGCAGAGTCGGGCCCCCGGAGACCCAGTACTTC. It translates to CATSRVGPPETQYF. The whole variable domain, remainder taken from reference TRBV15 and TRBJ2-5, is DAMVIQNPRYQVTQFGKPVTLSCSQTLNHNVMYWYQQKSSQAPKLLFHYYDKDFNNEADTPDNFQSRRPNTSFCFLDIRSPGLGDTAMYLCATSRVGPPETQYFGPGTRLLVL.

CDR3 protein: CASRSGRDFYGYTF. The CDR3 nucleotides read TGTGCCAGCAGATCTGGACGCGACTTCTATGGCTACACCTTC. The V gene is TRBV6-6, the J gene TRBJ1-2; D is unclear. Germline V gene lookup returns CDR1 MNHNY and CDR2 SVGAGI (reference sequence). The CDR3 runs to 14 residues. V shed 6 bases and J shed 4 bases, with 15 bases lying between them.